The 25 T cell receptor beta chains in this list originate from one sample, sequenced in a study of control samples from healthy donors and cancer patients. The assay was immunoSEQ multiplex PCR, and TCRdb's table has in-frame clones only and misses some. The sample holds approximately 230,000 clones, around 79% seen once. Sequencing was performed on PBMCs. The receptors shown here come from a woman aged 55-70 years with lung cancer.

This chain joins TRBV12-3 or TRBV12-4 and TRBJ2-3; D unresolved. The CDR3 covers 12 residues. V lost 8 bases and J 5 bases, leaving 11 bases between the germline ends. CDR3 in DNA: TGTGCCAGCTTTAAGGTGGAAGATACGCAGTATTTT. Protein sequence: CASFKVEDTQYF.

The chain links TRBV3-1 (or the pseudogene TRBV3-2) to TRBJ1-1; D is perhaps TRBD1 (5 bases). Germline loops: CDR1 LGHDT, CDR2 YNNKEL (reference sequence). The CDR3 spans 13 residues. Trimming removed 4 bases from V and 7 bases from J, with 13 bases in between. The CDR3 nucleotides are TGTGCCAGCAGCCCTCGCCGGGACGGTGAAGCTTTCTTT. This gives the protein CASSPRRDGEAFF.

The chain's CDR3 is CASRDRKTNTEAFF. CDR3 DNA: TGTGCCAGCAGGGACAGGAAAACCAACACTGAAGCTTTCTTT. The V gene is TRBV5-4, the J gene TRBJ1-1; 7 nucleotides match TRBD1. The CDR3 length is 14 residues. Unmatched junction bases numbered 6, after V lost 5 bases and J lost 2 bases. The germline CDR1 and CDR2 sequences are SGHNT and YYREEE (reference sequence).

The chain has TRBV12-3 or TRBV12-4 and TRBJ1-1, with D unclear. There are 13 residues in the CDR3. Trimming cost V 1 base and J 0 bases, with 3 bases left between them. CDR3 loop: CASSLVVNTEAFF. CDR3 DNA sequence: TGTGCCAGCAGTTTAGTCGTGAACACTGAAGCTTTCTTT.

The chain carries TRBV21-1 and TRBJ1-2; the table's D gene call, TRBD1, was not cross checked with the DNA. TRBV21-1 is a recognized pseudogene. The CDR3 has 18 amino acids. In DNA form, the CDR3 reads TGTGCCAGCAGCAACTGGGACAGGAAAATCCGAGCTAACTATGGCTACACCTTC. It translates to CASSNWDRKIRANYGYTF.

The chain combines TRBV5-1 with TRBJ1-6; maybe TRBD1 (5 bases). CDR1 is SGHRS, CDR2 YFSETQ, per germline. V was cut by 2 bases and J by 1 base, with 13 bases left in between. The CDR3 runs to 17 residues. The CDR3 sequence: CASSFVAGGSYNSPLHF. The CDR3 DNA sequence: TGCGCCAGCAGCTTTGTGGCTGGGGGGTCCTATAATTCACCCCTCCACTTT.

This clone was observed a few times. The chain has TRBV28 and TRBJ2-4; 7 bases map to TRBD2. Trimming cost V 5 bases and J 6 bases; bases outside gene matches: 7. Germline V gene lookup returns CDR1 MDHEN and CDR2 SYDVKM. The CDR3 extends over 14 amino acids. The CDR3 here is CASSADWGGNIQYF. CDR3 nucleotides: TGTGCCAGCAGTGCCGACTGGGGGGGAAACATTCAGTACTTC.

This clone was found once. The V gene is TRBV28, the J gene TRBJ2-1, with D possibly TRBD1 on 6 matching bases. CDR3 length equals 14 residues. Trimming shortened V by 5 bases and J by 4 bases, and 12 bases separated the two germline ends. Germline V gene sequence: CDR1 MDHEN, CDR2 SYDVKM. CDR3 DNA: TGTGCCAGCAGTCCCCGACAGGAATACAATGAGCAGTTCTTC. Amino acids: CASSPRQEYNEQFF. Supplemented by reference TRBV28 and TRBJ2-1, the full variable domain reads DVKVTQSSRYLVKRTGEKVFLECVQDMDHENMFWYRQDPGLGLRLIYFSYDVKMKEKGDIPEGYSVSREKKERFSLILESASTNQTSMYLCASSPRQEYNEQFFGPGTRLTVL.

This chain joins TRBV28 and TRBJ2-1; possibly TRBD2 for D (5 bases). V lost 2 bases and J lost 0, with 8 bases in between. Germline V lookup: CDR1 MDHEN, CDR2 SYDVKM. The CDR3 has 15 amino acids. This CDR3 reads CASSLTDYSYNEQFF. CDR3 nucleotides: TGTGCCAGCAGTTTAACAGACTACTCCTACAATGAGCAGTTCTTC.

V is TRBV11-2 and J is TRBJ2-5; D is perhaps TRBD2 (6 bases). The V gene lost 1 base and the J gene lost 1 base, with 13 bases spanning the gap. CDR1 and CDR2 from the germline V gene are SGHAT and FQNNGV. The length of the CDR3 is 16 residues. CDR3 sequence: CASSLVGGPPQETQYF. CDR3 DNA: TGTGCCAGCAGCTTAGTCGGGGGTCCCCCCCAAGAGACCCAGTACTTC. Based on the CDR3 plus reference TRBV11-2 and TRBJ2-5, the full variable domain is EAGVAQSPRYKIIEKRQSVAFWCNPISGHATLYWYQQILGQGPKLLIQFQNNGVVDDSQLPKDRFSAERLKGVDSTLKIQPAKLEDSAVYLCASSLVGGPPQETQYFGPGTRLLVL.

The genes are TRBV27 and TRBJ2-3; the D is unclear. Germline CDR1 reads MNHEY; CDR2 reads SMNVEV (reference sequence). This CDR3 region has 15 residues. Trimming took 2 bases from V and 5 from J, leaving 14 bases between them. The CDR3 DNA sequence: TGTGCCAGCAGTTTAATGGGGTATCAGGTAGATACGCAGTATTTT. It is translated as CASSLMGYQVDTQYF.

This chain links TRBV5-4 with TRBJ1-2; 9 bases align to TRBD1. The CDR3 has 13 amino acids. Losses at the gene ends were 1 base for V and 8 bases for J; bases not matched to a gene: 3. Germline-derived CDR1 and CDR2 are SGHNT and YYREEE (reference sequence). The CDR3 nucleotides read TGTGCCAGCAGCTTGACAGGGGGCGTCGGCTACACCTTC. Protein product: CASSLTGGVGYTF.

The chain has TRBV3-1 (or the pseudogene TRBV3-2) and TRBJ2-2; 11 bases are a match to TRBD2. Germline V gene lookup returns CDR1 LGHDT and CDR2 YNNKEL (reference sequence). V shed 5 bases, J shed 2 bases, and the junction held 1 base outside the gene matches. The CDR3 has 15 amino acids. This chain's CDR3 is CASSGTSGNTGELFF. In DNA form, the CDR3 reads TGTGCCAGCAGCGGGACTAGCGGAAACACCGGGGAGCTGTTTTTT.

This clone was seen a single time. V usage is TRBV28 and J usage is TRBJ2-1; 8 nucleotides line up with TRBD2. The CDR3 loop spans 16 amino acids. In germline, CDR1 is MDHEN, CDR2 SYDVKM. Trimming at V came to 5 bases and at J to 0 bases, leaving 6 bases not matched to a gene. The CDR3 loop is CASSTIAGYSYNEQFF. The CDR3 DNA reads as TGTGCCAGCAGTACTATAGCGGGATACTCCTACAATGAGCAGTTCTTC.

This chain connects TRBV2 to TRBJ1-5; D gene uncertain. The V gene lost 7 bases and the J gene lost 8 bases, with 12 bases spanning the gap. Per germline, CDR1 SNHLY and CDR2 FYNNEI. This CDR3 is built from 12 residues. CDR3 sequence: CASNDRGEPQHF. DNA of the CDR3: TGTGCCAGCAACGACCGCGGGGAGCCCCAGCATTTT.

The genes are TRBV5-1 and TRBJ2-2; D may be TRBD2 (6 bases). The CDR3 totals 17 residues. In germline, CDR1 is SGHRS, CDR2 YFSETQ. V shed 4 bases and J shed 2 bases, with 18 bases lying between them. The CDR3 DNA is TGCGCCAGCAGCCGGGACCCCGGGGGACGAAACACCGGGGAGCTGTTTTTT. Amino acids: CASSRDPGGRNTGELFF.

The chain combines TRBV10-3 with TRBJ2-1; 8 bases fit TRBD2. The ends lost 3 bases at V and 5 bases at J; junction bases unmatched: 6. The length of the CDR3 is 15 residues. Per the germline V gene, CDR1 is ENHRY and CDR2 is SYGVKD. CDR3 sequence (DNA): TGTGCCATCAGTGAAGGGGTTAGCGGGGACAATGAGCAGTTCTTC. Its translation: CAISEGVSGDNEQFF.

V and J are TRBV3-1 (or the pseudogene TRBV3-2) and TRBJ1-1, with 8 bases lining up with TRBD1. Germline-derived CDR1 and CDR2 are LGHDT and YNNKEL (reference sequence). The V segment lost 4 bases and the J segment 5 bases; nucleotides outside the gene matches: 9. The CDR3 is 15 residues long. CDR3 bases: TGTGCCAGCAGCCTCGGACAGGGAAGAGATACTGAAGCTTTCTTT. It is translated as CASSLGQGRDTEAFF.

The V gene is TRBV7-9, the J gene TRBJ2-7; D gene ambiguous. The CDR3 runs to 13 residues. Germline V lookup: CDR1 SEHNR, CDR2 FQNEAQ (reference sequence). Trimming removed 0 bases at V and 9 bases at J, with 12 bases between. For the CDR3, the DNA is TGTGCCAGCAGCTTAGCGCTGGCGGATCCGCAGTACTTC. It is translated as CASSLALADPQYF.

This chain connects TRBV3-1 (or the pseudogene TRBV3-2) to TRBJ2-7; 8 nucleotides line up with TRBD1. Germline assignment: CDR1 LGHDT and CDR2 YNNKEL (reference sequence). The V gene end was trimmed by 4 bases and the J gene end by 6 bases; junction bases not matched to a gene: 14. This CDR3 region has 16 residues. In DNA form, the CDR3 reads TGTGCCAGCAGCCGACTGGACAGGGAGAATTCCGGCGAGCAGTACTTC. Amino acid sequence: CASSRLDRENSGEQYF.

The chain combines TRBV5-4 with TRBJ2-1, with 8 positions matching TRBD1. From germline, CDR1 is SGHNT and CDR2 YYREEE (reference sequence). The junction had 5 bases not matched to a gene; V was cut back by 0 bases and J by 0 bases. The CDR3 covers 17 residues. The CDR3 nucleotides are TGTGCCAGCAGCTTGGGGGACAGGCCGAGCTCCTACAATGAGCAGTTCTTC. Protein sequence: CASSLGDRPSSYNEQFF.

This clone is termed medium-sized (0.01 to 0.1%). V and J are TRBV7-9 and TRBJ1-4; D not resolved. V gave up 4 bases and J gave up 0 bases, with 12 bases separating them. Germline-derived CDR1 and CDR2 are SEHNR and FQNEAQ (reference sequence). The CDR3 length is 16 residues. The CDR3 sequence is CASSYDGEATNEKLFF. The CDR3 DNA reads TGTGCCAGCAGCTACGATGGGGAGGCAACTAATGAAAAACTGTTTTTT.

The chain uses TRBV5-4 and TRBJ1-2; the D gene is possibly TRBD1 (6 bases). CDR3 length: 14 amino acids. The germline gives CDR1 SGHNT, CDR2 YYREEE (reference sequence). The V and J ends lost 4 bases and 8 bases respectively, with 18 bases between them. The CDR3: CASSVDRGARGYTF. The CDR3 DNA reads TGTGCCAGCAGCGTGGATCGGGGGGCGAGGGGCTACACCTTC.

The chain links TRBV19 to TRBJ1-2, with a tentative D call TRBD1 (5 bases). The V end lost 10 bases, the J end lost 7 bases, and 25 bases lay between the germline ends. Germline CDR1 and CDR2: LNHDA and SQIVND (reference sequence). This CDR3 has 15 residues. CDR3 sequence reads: CATKGVPGLSLGYTF. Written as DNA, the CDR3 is TGTGCCACTAAAGGGGTTCCGGGGCTGTCACTTGGCTACACCTTC.

This chain's CDR3 is CASSGLTSGGTNEQFF. The CDR3 coding sequence is TGTGCCAGCAGCGGATTGACTAGCGGGGGGACCAATGAGCAGTTCTTC. The J gene is TRBJ2-1, the V gene TRBV11-3, with 13 bases identical to TRBD2. This CDR3 is 16 amino acids long. Trimming removed 5 bases from V and 6 bases from J; junction bases left unmatched: 7. The germline gives CDR1 SGHNT, CDR2 YENEEA.